This is a list of T cell receptor beta chains from one sample in a study of T cells in Graves' hyperthyroidism and ophthalmopathy. TCRdb fed the multiplex PCR reads into MiXCR, producing one record per CDR3 protein. This sample yields approximately 420,000 distinct CDR3 sequences, of which more than 13% are seen a single time; about 33% belongs to the top ten. The specimen was blood. Receptor source: a woman aged 30 to 39 with Graves' hyperthyroidism. Each CDR3 is given with its conserved first and last residue. D genes are given only for firm matches. The size of a clone is reported for some rows only, either as once, few or many, or as a class for expanded clones.

TRBJ2-7 | . | TRBD2 | TRBV3-1 | TGTGCCAGCAGCCCGACTAGCGGGAGGTCCGAGCAGTACTTC | CASSPTSGRSEQYF
TRBJ2-1 | . | TRBD1 | TRBV7-6 | TGTGCCAGCAGCTTACCGTCCCGGGACAGGGGGCTGAGCTCCTACAATGAGCAGTTCTTC | CASSLPSRDRGLSSYNEQFF
TRBJ2-1 | few | . | TRBV19 | TGTGCCAGTAGTATAGATGGGTTTGGGGGCCCCTACAATGAGCAGTTCTTC | CASSIDGFGGPYNEQFF
TRBJ2-7 | . | . | TRBV2 | TGTGCCAGCAGTGAGGTTTGGAGCAGCTCCTACGAGCAGTACTTC | CASSEVWSSSYEQYF
TRBJ1-3 | few | . | TRBV6-1 | TGTGCCAGCACTACCAACCCCGTCTCGGCTGGAAACACCATATATTTT | CASTTNPVSAGNTIYF
TRBJ2-1 | few | . | TRBV10-3 | TGTGCCATCAGTCAGGACGCAACAAGGCAGTTCTTC | CAISQDATRQFF
TRBJ2-6 | few | . | TRBV5-1 | TGCGCCAGCACTCCGGGTTCTGGGGCCAACGTCCTGACTTTC | CASTPGSGANVLTF
TRBJ2-7 | many | . | TRBV3-1 | TGTGCCAGCAGCCCAGGGGGGGCCTACGAGCAGTACTTC | CASSPGGAYEQYF
TRBJ1-2 | few | . | TRBV30 | TGTGCCTGGACTGGGTATACCTATGGCTACACCTTC | CAWTGYTYGYTF
TRBJ2-1 | many | TRBD2 | TRBV2 | TGTGCCAGCACTCGGACTAGCGGGAGCCCCAATGAGCAGTTCTTC | CASTRTSGSPNEQFF
TRBJ2-2 | few | . | TRBV7-3 | TGTGCCAGCAGCACCAAGACTAACACCGGGGAGCTGTTTTTT | CASSTKTNTGELFF
TRBJ2-7 | . | . | TRBV20-1 | TGCAGTGCTCCGAAGGGGGGGGTCGGGGGTGAGCAGTACTTC | CSAPKGGVGGEQYF
TRBJ2-3 | few | . | TRBV6-1 | TGTGCCAGCACGTCTAGGGGGTCGGTCCCAGATACGCAGTATTTT | CASTSRGSVPDTQYF
TRBJ1-2 | many | TRBD1 | TRBV27 | TGTGCCAGCAGTTTCGACAGGGGTCAGGCTGGCTACACCTTC | CASSFDRGQAGYTF
TRBJ2-7 | many | TRBD1 | TRBV12-3/TRBV12-4 | TGTGCCAGCAGTTCAGGGACAGGGGGTTTCGAGCAGTACTTC | CASSSGTGGFEQYF
TRBJ2-7 | few | . | TRBV6-2/TRBV6-3 | TGTGCCAGCAGTTTCGGGGCCACCTCCTACGAGCAGTACTTC | CASSFGATSYEQYF
TRBJ1-3 | . | . | TRBV5-6 | TGTGCCAGCAGCTTCGAAAACACCATATATTTT | CASSFENTIYF
TRBJ2-7 | . | TRBD1 | TRBV3-1 | TGTGCCAGCAGGCTACAGGGGGAGTCCTACGAGCAGTACTTC | CASRLQGESYEQYF
TRBJ2-5 | many | . | TRBV7-2 | TGTGCCAGCAGCCTTCACAGGGACCTCGTCCAAGAGACCCAGTACTTC | CASSLHRDLVQETQYF
TRBJ2-5 | . | TRBD2 | TRBV5-1 | TGCGCCAGCAGCCCGGGACTAGCGGGAGCCCAAGAGACCCAGTACTTC | CASSPGLAGAQETQYF
TRBJ1-1 | many | TRBD1 | TRBV2 | TGTGCCAGCAGTGTGGGACAGGTGCTCGAAGCTTTCTTT | CASSVGQVLEAFF
TRBJ2-7 | few | TRBD2 | TRBV20-1 | TGCAGTGCCCGGCGCGGGGGAGAGGTGGGGCAGTACTTC | CSARRGGEVGQYF
TRBJ2-3 | many | . | TRBV28 | TGTGCCAGCAGTTTCAGGGTTGTCGGCACAGATACGCAGTATTTT | CASSFRVVGTDTQYF
TRBJ2-1 | many | TRBD2 | TRBV2 | TGTGCCAGCAAGGCGGGAGTGGTCTATGAGCAGTTCTTC | CASKAGVVYEQFF
TRBJ2-1 | . | TRBD2 | TRBV7-9 | TGTGCCAGCACCGGACTAGCGGGAGTGTCGGGTGAGCAGTTCTTC | CASTGLAGVSGEQFF
TRBJ2-7 | few | . | TRBV11-2 | TGTGCCAGCAGCTCGGACAAAGGGAACTACGAGCAGTACTTC | CASSSDKGNYEQYF
TRBJ2-2 | many | . | TRBV25-1 | TGTGCCAGCAGTGACAGGGACACCGGGGAGCTGTTTTTT | CASSDRDTGELFF
TRBJ1-1 | few | . | TRBV6-1 | TGTGCCAGCAGGGCGCCCAACACTGAAGCTTTCTTT | CASRAPNTEAFF
TRBJ2-1 | few | . | TRBV29-1 | TGCAGCGTGAATGAGCAGTTCTTC | CSVNEQFF
TRBJ2-7 | few | TRBD1 | TRBV15 | TGTGCCACCAGCAGAGAGGGGACAGGGTCCTACGAGCAGTACTTC | CATSREGTGSYEQYF
TRBJ2-7 | . | . | TRBV6-2/TRBV6-3 | TGTGCCAGCAGCGTTCAACTGGATACGTACGAGCAGTACTTC | CASSVQLDTYEQYF
TRBJ2-1 | . | TRBD2 | TRBV18 | TGTGCCAGCTCACCTCGACTAGCAACTCGATATGAGCAGTTCTTC | CASSPRLATRYEQFF
TRBJ2-1 | . | TRBD2 | TRBV2 | TGTGCCAGCAGTTCTCTAGCGGGAGGGGAGGAGCAGTTCTTC | CASSSLAGGEEQFF
TRBJ2-7 | few | TRBD1 | TRBV2 | TGTGCCAGCCTTGGGACAGTTTGGGAGCAGTACTTC | CASLGTVWEQYF
TRBJ2-1 | . | . | TRBV7-3 | TGTGCCAGCAGCTCCCCTGGGGGCGGGAGAGTCAATGAGCAGTTCTTC | CASSSPGGGRVNEQFF
TRBJ2-1 | many | TRBD2 | TRBV2 | TGTGCCAGCAGCGGGACTAGCGGGCTCAATGAGCAGTTCTTC | CASSGTSGLNEQFF
TRBJ1-5 | . | TRBD1 | TRBV20-1 | TGCAGTGCTAGATTACCGGGACAGGGGGCTTATCAGCCCCAGCATTTT | CSARLPGQGAYQPQHF
TRBJ2-7 | few | . | TRBV7-9 | TGTGCCAGCAGCGGTGTGGTGTACGAGCAGTACTTC | CASSGVVYEQYF
TRBJ2-3 | many | . | TRBV24-1 | TGTGCCACCAGCTACAGTGTCACAGATACGCAGTATTTT | CATSYSVTDTQYF
TRBJ2-3 | many | . | TRBV12-3/TRBV12-4 | TGTGCCAGCAGTTTTGCGGGACGGAAATTGGATACGCAGTATTTT | CASSFAGRKLDTQYF
TRBJ1-2 | few | . | TRBV5-6 | TGTGCCAGCAGCTTGGTAGGGGACTACAACTATGGCTACACCTTC | CASSLVGDYNYGYTF
TRBJ2-1 | many | . | TRBV24-1 | TGTGCCACCAGTGAGGGGGGATTGCCCTACAATGAGCAGTTCTTC | CATSEGGLPYNEQFF
TRBJ2-3 | many | TRBD1 | TRBV28 | TGTGCCAGCACTAGACAGGGGGTTGGAACAGATACGCAGTATTTT | CASTRQGVGTDTQYF
TRBJ1-2 | many | . | TRBV12-3/TRBV12-4 | TGTGCCAGCAGTTTGAGGGGGGCTAGACATGGCTACACCTTC | CASSLRGARHGYTF
TRBJ2-7 | few | . | TRBV6-1 | TGTGCCAGCACCCTGACCGTGGGAGGGGGAGAAGAGCAGTACTTC | CASTLTVGGGEEQYF
TRBJ2-1 | . | TRBD2 | TRBV20-1 | TGCAGTGCTAGATGGGGACTAGCGGGGACCTCCTACGATGAGCAGTTCTTC | CSARWGLAGTSYDEQFF
TRBJ1-1 | many | TRBD1 | TRBV10-2 | TGCGCCAGCAGTGAAGGGGGCTCCACTGAAGCTTTCTTT | CASSEGGSTEAFF